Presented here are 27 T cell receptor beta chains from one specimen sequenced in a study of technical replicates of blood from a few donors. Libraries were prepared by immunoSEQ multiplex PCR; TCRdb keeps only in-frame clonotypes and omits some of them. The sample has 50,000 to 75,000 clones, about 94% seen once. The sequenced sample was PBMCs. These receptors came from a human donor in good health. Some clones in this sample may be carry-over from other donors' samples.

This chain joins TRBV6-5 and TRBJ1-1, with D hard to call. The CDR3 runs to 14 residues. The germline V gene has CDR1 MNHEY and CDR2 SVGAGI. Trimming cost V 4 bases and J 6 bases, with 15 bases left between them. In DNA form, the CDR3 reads TGTGCCAGCAGTTCCCTCGACGTGAGGGCTGAAGCTTTCTTT. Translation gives CASSSLDVRAEAFF.

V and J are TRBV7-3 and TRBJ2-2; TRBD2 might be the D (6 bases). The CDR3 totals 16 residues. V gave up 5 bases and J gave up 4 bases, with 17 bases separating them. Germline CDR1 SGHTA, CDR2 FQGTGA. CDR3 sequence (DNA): TGTGCCAGCAGCGGGGGGTCCAGGGCGTCCACCGGGGAGCTGTTTTTT. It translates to CASSGGSRASTGELFF.

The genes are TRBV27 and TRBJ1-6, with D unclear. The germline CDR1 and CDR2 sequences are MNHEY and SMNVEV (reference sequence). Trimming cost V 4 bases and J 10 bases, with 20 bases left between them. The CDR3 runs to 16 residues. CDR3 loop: CASSWQAGDTPSPLHF. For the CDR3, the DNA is TGTGCCAGCAGTTGGCAGGCAGGCGACACGCCATCACCCCTCCACTTT.

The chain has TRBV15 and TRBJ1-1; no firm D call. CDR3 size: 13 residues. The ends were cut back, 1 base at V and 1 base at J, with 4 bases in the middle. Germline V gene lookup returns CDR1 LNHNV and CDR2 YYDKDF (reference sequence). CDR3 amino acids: CATSRATNTEAFF. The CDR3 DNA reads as TGTGCCACCAGCAGAGCTACGAACACTGAAGCTTTCTTT.

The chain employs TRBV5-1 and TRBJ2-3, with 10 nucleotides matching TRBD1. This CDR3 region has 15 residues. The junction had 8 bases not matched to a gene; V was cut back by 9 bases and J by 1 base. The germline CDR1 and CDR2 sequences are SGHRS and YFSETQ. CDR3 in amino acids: CATRAGTGGTDTQYF. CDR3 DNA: TGCGCCACCCGGGCGGGGACAGGGGGCACAGATACGCAGTATTTT.

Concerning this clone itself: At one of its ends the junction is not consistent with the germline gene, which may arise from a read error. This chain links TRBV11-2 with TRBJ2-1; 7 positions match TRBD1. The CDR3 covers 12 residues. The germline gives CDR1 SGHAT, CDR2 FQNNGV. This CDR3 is CASSVDRVSVFF. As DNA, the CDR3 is TGTGCCAGCAGCGTAGACAGGGTATCGGTTTTCTTC.

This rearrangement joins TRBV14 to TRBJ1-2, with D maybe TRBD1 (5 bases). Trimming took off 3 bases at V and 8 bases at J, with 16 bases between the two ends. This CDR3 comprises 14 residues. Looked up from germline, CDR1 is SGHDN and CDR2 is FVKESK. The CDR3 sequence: CASSHTGRTQGYTF. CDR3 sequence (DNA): TGTGCCAGCAGCCATACAGGTCGTACACAGGGCTACACCTTC.

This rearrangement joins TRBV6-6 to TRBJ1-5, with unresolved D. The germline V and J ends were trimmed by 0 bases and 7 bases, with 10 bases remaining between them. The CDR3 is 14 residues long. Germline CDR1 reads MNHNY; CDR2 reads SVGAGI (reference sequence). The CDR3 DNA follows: TGTGCCAGCAGTTACTCGAGGGCAGACCAGCCCCAGCATTTT. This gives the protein CASSYSRADQPQHF.

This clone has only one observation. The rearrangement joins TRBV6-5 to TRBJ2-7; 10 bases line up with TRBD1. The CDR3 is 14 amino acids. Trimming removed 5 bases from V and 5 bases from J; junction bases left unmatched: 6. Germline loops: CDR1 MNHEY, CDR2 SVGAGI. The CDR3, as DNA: TGTGCCAGCAGTACCAGGACAGGGGGTCACGAGCAGTACTTC. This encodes CASSTRTGGHEQYF.

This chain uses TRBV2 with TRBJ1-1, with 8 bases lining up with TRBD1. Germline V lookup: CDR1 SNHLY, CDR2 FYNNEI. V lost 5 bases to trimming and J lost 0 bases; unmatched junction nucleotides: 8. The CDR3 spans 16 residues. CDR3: CASSIDRGLLNTEAFF. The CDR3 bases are TGTGCCAGCAGTATCGACAGGGGCCTATTGAACACTGAAGCTTTCTTT.

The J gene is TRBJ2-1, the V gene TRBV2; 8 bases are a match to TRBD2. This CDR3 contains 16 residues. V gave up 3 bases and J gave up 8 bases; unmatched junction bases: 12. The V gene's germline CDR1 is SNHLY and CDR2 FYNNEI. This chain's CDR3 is CASSEGPGLDMYEQFF. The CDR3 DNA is TGTGCCAGCAGTGAGGGACCGGGACTAGATATGTATGAGCAGTTCTTC.

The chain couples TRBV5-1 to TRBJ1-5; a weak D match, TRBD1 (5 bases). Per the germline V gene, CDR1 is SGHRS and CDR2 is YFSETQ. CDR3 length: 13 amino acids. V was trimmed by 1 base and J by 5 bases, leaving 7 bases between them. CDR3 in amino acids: CASSLWGDQPQHF. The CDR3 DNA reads TGCGCCAGCAGCTTGTGGGGGGATCAGCCCCAGCATTTT. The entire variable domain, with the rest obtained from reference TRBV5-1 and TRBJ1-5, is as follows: KAGVTQTPRYLIKTRGQQVTLSCSPISGHRSVSWYQQTPGQGLQFLFEYFSETQRNKGNFPGRFSGRQFSNSRSEMNVSTLELGDSALYLCASSLWGDQPQHFGDGTRLSIL.

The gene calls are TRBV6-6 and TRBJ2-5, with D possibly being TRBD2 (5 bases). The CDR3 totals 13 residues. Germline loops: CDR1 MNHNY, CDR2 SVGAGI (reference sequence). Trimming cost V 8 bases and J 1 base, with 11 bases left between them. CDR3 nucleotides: TGTGCCAGCTGTGGAGCGGCCCAAGAGACCCAGTACTTC. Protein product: CASCGAAQETQYF.

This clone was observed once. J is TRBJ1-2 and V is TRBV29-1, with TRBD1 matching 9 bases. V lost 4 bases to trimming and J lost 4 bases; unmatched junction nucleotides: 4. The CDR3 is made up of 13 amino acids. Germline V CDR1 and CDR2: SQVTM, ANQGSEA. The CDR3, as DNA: TGCAGCGTTGGGTCGGGACAGGGCTATGGCTACACCTTC. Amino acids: CSVGSGQGYGYTF.

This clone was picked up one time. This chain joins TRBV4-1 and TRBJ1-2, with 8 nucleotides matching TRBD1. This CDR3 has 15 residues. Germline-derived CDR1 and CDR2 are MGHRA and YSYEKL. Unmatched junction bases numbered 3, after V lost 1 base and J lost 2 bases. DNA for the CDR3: TGCGCCAGCAGCCAAGGGACAGGGTGGAACTATGGCTACACCTTC. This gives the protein CASSQGTGWNYGYTF.

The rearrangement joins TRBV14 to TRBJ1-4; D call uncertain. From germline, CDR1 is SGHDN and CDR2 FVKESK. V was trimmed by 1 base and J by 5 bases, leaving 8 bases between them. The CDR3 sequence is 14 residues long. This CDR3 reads CASSQVTGNEKLFF. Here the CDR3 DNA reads TGTGCCAGCAGCCAAGTGACGGGAAATGAAAAACTGTTTTTT.

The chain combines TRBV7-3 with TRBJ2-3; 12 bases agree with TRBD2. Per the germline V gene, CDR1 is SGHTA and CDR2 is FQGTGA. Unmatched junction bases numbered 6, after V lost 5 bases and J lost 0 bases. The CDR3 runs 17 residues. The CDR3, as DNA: TGTGCCAGCAGCAAACACGGGACTAGCGGGAGCACAGATACGCAGTATTTT. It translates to CASSKHGTSGSTDTQYF.

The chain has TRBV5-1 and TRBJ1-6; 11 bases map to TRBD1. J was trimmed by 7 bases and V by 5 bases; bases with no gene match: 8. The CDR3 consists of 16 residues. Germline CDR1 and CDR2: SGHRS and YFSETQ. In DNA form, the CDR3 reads TGCGCCAGCAGTATTGGACAGGGGGCCTGGAATTCACCCCTCCACTTT. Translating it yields CASSIGQGAWNSPLHF.

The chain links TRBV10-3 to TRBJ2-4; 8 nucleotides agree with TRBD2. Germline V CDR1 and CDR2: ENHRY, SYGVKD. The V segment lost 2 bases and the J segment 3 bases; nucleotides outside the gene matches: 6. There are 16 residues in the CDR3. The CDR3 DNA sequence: TGTGCCATCAGTGAGGGCGGGGGGCGAGACAAAAACATTCAGTACTTC. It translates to CAISEGGGRDKNIQYF.

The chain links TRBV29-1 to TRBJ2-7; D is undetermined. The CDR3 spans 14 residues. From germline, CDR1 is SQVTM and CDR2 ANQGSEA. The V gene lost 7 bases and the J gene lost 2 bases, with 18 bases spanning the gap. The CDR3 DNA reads TGCAGCGCCGAAGTTAGTGGTTTCACCTACGAGCAGTACTTC. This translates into CSAEVSGFTYEQYF.

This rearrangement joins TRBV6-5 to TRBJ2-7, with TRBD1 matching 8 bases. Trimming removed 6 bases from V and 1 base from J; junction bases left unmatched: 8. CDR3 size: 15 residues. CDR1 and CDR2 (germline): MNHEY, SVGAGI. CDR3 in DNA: TGTGCCAGCAGGGCGGGGACAGGTCTTTCCTACGAGCAGTACTTC. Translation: CASRAGTGLSYEQYF.

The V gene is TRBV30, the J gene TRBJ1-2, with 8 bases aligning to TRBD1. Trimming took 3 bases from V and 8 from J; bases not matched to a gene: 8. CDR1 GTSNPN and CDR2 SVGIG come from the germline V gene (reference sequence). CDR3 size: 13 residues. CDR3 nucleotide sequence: TGTGCCTGGAGCCCAGGGGGCCTAGGGGGCTACACCTTC. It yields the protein CAWSPGGLGGYTF.

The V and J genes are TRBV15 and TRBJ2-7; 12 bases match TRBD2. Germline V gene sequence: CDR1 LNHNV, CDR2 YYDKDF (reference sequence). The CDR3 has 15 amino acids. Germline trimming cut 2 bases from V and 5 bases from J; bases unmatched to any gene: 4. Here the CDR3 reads CATSRLAGGDNEQYF. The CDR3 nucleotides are TGTGCCACCAGCAGACTAGCGGGAGGGGACAACGAGCAGTACTTC.

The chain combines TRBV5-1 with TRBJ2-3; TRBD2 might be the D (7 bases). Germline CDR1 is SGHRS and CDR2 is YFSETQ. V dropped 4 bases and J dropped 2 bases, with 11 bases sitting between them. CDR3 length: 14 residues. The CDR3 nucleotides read TGCGCCAGCAGCCAGGGGACTATCACAGATACGCAGTATTTT. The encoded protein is CASSQGTITDTQYF. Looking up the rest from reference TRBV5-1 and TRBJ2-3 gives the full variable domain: KAGVTQTPRYLIKTRGQQVTLSCSPISGHRSVSWYQQTPGQGLQFLFEYFSETQRNKGNFPGRFSGRQFSNSRSEMNVSTLELGDSALYLCASSQGTITDTQYFGPGTRLTVL.

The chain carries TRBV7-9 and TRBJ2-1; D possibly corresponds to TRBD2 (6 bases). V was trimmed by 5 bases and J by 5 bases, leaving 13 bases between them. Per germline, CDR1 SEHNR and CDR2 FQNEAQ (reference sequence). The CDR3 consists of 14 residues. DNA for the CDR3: TGTGCCAGCAGCCCCGCGGGGCGTCACAATGAGCAGTTCTTC. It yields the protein CASSPAGRHNEQFF.

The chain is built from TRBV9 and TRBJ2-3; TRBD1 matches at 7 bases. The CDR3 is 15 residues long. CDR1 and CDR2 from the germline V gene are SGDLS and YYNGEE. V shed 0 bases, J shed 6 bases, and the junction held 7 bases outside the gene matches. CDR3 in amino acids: CASSVVETGKDTQYF. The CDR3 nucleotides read TGTGCCAGCAGCGTAGTAGAGACAGGGAAGGATACGCAGTATTTT.

DNA of the CDR3: TGCAGCGTCCTAAGGGGTACAGTACAAGAGACCCAGTACTTC. This translates into CSVLRGTVQETQYF. V gene TRBV29-1 combines with J gene TRBJ2-5, with D possibly matching TRBD1 (5 bases). The CDR3 is made up of 14 amino acids. V shed 6 bases and J shed 2 bases, with 16 bases lying between them. Germline lookup yields CDR1 SQVTM and CDR2 ANQGSEA.